This T cell receptor (beta chain) appears in the sequencing data of a study of cytomegalovirus exposure and HLA in healthy donors (dated by TCRdb to about 2017). Some background on the complete study: The 650 to 750 repertoires of the first cohort and the 110 or so validation repertoires were produced on the same platform, according to a later analysis. The study aimed to test whether cataloging public T cell receptors could reveal signatures of past pathogen exposure. A separate validation cohort of 100 to 150 different subjects was used in addition to the approximately 700-subject first cohort. High-throughput TCR immunosequencing, statistical association of individual TCRs with disease status, and machine learning were combined to predict cytomegalovirus infection status. Points the paper makes about the study in general: The validation cohort had no HLA typing available for a later analysis, so co-occurrence within that cohort was assessed over all 120 or so repertoires. Subsequent analysis determined that TCRs grouped into clusters in the first cohort also showed a tendency toward co-occurrence across the 130 or so validation repertoires, and 85% to 95% of cluster scores exceeded 0. It was suggested by the authors that the approach could potentially be generalized to other disease states and immunological phenotypes. In vitro tests confirmed that a few of the cytomegalovirus-associated TCR beta chains recognize cytomegalovirus antigens. In both the original and validation cohorts, the classifier was reported to diagnose cytomegalovirus status with high specificity and sensitivity. The study listed approximately 150 TCR beta chains as associated with cytomegalovirus. While some public TCRs were present in many individuals, most TCR sequences turned up only very rarely across donors.

Separate from the approximately 700-subject first cohort, the validation cohort of 90 to 150 subjects was the group to which the donors belonged. Comment on this clone: Its cognate antigen has yet to be identified. No much larger clonotype is one base removed from it; base qualities were not supplied.

The receptor library was made with the immunoSEQ multiplex PCR assay. Regarding the original processing steps: A statistical classification framework was built for diagnosing cytomegalovirus status from the catalog of TCR beta chain sequences. TCRdb limited this immuneACCESS table to in-frame rearrangements with V and J called. A share of clones is missing; checked studies link under half to unresolved V genes, and the rest is unexplained. The V and J calls and the clone size are those of that table, but D and trimming were determined from the DNA. The sample includes tens of thousands of clones, with 96% observed a single time. The ten largest clonotypes hold roughly 1.5% of the sample. CDR1 and CDR2, per the germline V gene (reference sequence), are SEHNR and FQNEAQ. V is cut back by 5 bases and J by 7 bases, with 3 bases in the junction unmatched. Including the terminal cysteine and phenylalanine, the CDR3 comprises 13 residues. This entry keeps only the CDR3 DNA: 39 bases, framed from base 1.

The chain couples TRBV7-9 to TRBJ1-5; 9 bases in the middle match TRBD1. Material: PBMCs. This TCR derives from a young man in good health and CMV-seropositive. This receptor carries the CDR3 CASSKQGAQPQHF. DNA sequence: TGTGCCAGCAGCAAACAGGGGGCACAGCCCCAGCATTTT.